The clone carrying this TCR beta chain was counted once. This CDR3 has 16 amino acids. J gave up 2 bases and V 7 bases, and 16 bases lay outside the gene matches. The germline CDR1 and CDR2 sequences are SQVTM and ANQGSEA. The use of genomic DNA as template underpinned the TCR beta VDJ and CDR3 profiling. One entry per CDR3 protein, called by TCRdb with MiXCR from the reads. Of under 200,000 distinct CDR3 sequences in the sample, 64% were seen once. The sample comes from a study of CD8+CD57+ T cells in acquired aplastic anemia. The V and J genes are TRBV29-1 and TRBJ1-1, with 7 bases lining up with TRBD1. The sequenced sample consisted of sorted CD4+, CD8+, or CD8+CD57+ T cells (not recorded which) from PBMCs. This TCR was recovered from a human donor with severe aplastic anemia or a healthy control (not recorded which). In DNA form, the CDR3 reads TGCAGCGCCCCTCGAGAAGGCAGGGGGTCAAACACTGAAGCTTTCTTT. The encoded protein is CSAPREGRGSNTEAFF.